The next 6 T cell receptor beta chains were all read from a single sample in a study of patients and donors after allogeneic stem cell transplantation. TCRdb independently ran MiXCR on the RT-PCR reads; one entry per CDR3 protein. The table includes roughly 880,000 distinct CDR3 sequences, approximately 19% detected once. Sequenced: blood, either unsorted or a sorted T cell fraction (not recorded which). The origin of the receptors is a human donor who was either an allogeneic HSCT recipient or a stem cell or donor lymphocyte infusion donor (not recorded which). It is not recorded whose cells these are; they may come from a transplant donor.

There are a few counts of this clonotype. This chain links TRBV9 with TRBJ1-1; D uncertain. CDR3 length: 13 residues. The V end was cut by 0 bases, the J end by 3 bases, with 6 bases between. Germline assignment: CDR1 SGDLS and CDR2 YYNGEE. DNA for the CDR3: TGTGCCAGCAGCGTAGCTGAGTACACTGAAGCTTTCTTT. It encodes CASSVAEYTEAFF.

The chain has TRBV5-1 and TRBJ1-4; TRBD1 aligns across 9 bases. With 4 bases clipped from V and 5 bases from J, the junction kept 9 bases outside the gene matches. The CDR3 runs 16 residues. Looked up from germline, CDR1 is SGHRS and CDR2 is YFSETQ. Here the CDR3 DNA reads TGCGCCAGCAGCGCCGGACAGGGGAACGGGAATGAAAAACTGTTTTTT. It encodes CASSAGQGNGNEKLFF. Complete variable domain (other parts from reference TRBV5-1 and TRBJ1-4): KAGVTQTPRYLIKTRGQQVTLSCSPISGHRSVSWYQQTPGQGLQFLFEYFSETQRNKGNFPGRFSGRQFSNSRSEMNVSTLELGDSALYLCASSAGQGNGNEKLFFGSGTQLSVL.

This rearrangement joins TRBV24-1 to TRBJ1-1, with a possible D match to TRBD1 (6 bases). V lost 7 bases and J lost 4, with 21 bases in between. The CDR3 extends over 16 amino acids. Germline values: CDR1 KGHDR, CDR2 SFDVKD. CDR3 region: CATRPRGPILSTEAFF. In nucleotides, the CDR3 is TGTGCCACCAGACCCAGGGGTCCGATTCTGAGCACTGAAGCTTTCTTT.

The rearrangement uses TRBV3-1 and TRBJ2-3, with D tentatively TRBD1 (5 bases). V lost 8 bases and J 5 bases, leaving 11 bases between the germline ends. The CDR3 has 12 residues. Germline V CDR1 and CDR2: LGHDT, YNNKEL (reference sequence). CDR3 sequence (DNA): TGTGCCAGCGCCTTCGGACAAGATACGCAGTATTTT. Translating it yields CASAFGQDTQYF.

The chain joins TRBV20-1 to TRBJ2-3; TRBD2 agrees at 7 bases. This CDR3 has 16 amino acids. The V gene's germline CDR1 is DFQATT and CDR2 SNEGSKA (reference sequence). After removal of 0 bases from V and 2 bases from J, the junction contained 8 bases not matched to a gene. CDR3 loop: CSARDGSSGNTDTQYF. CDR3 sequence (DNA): TGCAGTGCTAGAGATGGGTCTAGCGGAAACACAGATACGCAGTATTTT.

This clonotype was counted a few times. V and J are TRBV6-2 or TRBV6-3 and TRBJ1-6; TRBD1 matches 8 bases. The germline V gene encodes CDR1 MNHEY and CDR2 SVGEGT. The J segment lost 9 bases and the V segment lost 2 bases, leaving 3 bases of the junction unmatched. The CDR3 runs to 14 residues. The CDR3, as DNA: TGTGCCAGCAGTTACCAGGGGGCCAGTTCACCCCTCCACTTT. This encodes CASSYQGASSPLHF.